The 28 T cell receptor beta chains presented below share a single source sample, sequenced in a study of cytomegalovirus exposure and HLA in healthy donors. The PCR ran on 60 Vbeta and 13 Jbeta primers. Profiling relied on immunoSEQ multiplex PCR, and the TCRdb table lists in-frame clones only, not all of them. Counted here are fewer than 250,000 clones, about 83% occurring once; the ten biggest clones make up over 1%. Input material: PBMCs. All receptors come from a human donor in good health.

CDR3 sequence: CASSSSGTSINEQYF. In nucleotides, the CDR3 is TGTGCCAGCAGCTCCTCCGGGACTAGCATCAACGAGCAGTACTTC. This chain uses TRBV7-3 with TRBJ2-7; 9 nucleotides agree with TRBD2. Germline V gives CDR1 SGHTA, CDR2 FQGTGA. Trimming at V came to 4 bases and at J to 5 bases, leaving 9 bases not matched to a gene. The CDR3 has 15 amino acids.

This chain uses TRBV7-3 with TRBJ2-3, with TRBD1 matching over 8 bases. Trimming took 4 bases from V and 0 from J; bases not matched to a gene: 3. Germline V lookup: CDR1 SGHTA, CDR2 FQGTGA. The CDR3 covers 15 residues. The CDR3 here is CASSSTGASTDTQYF. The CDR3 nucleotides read TGTGCCAGCAGCTCGACAGGGGCTAGCACAGATACGCAGTATTTT.

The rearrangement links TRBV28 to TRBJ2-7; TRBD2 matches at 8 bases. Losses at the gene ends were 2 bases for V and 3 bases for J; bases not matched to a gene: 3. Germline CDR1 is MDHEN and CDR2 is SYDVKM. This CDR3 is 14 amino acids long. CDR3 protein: CASSLPGGYYEQYF. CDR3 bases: TGTGCCAGCAGTTTACCGGGAGGGTACTACGAGCAGTACTTC.

The CDR3 DNA follows: TGTGCCAGCAGCTTAGCTTTTGCGGCCGGCGCGGAGCAGTACTTC. This codes for CASSLAFAAGAEQYF. The J gene is TRBJ2-7, the V gene TRBV11-2; no clear D. Germline V CDR1 and CDR2: SGHAT, FQNNGV. Trimming took off 1 base at V and 7 bases at J, with 17 bases between the two ends. This CDR3 comprises 15 residues.

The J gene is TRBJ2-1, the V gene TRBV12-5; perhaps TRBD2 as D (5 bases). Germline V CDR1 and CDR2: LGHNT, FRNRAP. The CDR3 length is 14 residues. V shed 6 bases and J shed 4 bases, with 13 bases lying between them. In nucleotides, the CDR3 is TGTGCTAGTGGGAGGGAGTGGGAGTACAATGAGCAGTTCTTC. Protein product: CASGREWEYNEQFF.

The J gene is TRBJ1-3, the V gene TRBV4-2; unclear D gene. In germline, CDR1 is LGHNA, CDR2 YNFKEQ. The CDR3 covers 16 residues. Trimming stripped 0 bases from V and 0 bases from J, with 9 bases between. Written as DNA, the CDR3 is TGTGCCAGCAGCCAAGAGCTTTACAGCTCTGGAAACACCATATATTTT. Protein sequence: CASSQELYSSGNTIYF.

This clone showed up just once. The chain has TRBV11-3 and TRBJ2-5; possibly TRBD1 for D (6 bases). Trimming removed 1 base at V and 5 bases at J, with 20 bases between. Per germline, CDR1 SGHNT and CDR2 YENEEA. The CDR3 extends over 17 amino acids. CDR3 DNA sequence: TGTGCCAGCAGCTTAGTATGCAGGGGAACCCTGTCGGAGACCCAGTACTTC. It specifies CASSLVCRGTLSETQYF.

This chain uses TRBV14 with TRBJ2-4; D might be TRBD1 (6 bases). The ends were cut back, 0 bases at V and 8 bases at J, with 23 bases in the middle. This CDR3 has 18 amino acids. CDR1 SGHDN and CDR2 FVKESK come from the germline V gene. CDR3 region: CASSQELGRGELGDIQYF. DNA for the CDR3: TGTGCCAGCAGCCAAGAACTTGGCAGGGGAGAGTTAGGAGACATTCAGTACTTC. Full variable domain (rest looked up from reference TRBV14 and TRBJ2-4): EAGVTQFPSHSVIEKGQTVTLRCDPISGHDNLYWYRRVMGKEIKFLLHFVKESKQDESGMPNNRFLAERTGGTYSTLKVQPAELEDSGVYFCASSQELGRGELGDIQYFGAGTRLSVL.

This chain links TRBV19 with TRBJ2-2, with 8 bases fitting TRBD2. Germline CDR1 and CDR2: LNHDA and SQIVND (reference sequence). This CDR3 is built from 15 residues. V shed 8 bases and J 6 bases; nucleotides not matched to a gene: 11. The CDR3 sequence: CASLPGLGGAGELFF. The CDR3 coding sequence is TGTGCCAGTCTACCGGGACTAGGAGGAGCCGGGGAGCTGTTTTTT.

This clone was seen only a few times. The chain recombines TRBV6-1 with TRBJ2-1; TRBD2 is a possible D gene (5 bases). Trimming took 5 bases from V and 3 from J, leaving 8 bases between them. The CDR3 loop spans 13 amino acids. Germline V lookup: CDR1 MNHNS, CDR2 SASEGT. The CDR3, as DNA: TGTGCCAGCAGTAACCGGGGCTACAATGAGCAGTTCTTC. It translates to CASSNRGYNEQFF.

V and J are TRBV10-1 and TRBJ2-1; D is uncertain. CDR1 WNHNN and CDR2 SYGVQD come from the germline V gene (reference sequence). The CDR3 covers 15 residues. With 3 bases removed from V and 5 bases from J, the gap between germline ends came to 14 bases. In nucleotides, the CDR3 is TGCGCCAGCAGTGACCTACGAGTTGGTAACAATGAGCAGTTCTTC. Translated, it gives CASSDLRVGNNEQFF.

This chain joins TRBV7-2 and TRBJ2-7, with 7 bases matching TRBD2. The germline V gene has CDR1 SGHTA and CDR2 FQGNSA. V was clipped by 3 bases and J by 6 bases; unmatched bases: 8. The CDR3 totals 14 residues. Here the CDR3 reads CASSFSSGGGEQYF. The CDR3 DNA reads TGTGCCAGCAGCTTTAGTAGTGGCGGGGGCGAGCAGTACTTC. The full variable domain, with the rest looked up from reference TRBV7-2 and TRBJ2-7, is GAGVSQSPSNKVTEKGKDVELRCDPISGHTALYWYRQSLGQGLEFLIYFQGNSAPDKSGLPSDRFSAERTGGSVSTLTIQRTQQEDSAVYLCASSFSSGGGEQYFGPGTRLTVT.

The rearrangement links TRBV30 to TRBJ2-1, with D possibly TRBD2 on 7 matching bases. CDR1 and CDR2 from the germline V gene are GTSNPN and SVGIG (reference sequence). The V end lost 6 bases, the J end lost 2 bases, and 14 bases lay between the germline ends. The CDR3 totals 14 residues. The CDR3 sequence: CACAGGAAYNEQFF. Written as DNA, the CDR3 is TGTGCCTGTGCTGGGGGGGCAGCCTACAATGAGCAGTTCTTC.

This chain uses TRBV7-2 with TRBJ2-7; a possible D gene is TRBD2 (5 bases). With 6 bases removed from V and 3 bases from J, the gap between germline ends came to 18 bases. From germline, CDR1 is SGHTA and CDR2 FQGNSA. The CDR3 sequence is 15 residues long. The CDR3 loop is CASSEAGEGFYEQYF. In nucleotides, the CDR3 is TGTGCCAGCAGTGAGGCGGGTGAGGGATTCTACGAGCAGTACTTC.

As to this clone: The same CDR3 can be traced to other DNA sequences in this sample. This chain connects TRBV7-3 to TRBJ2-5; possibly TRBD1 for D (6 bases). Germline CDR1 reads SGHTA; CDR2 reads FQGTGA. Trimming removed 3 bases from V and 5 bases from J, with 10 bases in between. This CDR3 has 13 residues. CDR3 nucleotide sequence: TGTGCCAGCAGCTTCCGCAGGGGCGAGACCCAGTACTTC. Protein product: CASSFRRGETQYF.

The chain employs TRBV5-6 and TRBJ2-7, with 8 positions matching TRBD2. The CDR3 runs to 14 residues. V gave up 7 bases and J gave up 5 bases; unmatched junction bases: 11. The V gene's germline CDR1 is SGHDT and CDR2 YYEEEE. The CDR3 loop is CASFRGAGAHEQYF. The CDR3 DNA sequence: TGTGCCAGCTTTCGGGGAGCGGGAGCTCACGAGCAGTACTTC.

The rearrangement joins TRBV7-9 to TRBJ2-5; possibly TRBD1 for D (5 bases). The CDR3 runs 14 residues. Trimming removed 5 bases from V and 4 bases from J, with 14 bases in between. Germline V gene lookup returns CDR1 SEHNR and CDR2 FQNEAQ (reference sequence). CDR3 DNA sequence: TGTGCCAGCAGCGCCAGGGAAATAGCAGAGACCCAGTACTTC. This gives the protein CASSAREIAETQYF.

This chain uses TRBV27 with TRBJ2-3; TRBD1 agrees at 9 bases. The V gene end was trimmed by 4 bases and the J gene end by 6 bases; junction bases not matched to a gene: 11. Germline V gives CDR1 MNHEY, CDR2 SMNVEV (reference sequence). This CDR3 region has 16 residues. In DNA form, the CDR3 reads TGTGCCAGCAGTTCGATACAATGGGACAGGGCTGATACGCAGTATTTT. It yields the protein CASSSIQWDRADTQYF.

CDR3 nucleotide sequence: TGTGCCAGTAGTATACCCCTGACTAGTGGCAATGAGCAGTTCTTC. Encoded protein: CASSIPLTSGNEQFF. The V gene is TRBV19, the J gene TRBJ2-1, with D perhaps TRBD2 (6 bases). CDR1 LNHDA and CDR2 SQIVND come from the germline V gene (reference sequence). With 2 bases removed from V and 6 bases from J, the gap between germline ends came to 14 bases. This CDR3 contains 15 residues.

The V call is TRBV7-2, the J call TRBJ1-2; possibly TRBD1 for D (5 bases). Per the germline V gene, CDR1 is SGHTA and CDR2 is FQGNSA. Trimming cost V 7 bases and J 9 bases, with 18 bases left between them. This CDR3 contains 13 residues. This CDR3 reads CASMVTGTKSYTF. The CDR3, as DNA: TGTGCCAGCATGGTAACTGGGACTAAGAGCTACACCTTC.

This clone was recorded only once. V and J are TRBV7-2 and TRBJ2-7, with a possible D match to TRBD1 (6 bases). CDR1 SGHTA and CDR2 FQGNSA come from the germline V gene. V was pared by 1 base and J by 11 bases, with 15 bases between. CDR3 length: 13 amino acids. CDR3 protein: CASSLEIRGNEYF. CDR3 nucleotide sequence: TGTGCCAGCAGCTTAGAAATCAGGGGTAACGAGTACTTC.

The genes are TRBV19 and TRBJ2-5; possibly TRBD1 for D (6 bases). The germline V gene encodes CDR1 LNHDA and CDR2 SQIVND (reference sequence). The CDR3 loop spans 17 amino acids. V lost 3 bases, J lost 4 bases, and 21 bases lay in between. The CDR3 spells CASSMDHDRYGGETQYF. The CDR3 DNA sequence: TGTGCCAGTAGTATGGACCACGACAGGTATGGAGGAGAGACCCAGTACTTC.

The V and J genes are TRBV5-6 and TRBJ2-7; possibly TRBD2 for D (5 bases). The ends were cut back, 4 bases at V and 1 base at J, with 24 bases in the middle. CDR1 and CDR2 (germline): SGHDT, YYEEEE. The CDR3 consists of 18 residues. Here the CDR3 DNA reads TGTGCCAGCAGCACATACGGTATGGGCGCTAGCAGGTCCTACGAGCAGTACTTC. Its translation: CASSTYGMGASRSYEQYF.

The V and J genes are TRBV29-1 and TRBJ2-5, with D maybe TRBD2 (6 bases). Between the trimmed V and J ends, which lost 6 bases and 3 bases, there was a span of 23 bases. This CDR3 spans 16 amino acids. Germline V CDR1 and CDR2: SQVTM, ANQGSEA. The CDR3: CSVVGSYLSGEETQYF. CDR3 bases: TGCAGCGTGGTAGGGTCCTACCTTTCGGGAGAAGAGACCCAGTACTTC.

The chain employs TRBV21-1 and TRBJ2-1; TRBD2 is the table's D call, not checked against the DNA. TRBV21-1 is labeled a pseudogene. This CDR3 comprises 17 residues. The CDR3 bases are TGTGCCAGCAGCACCAAACCTAGCGTCTACTCCTACAATGGGCAGTTCTTC. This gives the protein CASSTKPSVYSYNGQFF.

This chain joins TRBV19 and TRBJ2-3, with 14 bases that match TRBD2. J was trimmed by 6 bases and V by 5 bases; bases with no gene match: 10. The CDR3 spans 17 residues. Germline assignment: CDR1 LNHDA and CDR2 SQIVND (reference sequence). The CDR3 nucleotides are TGTGCCAGTAGTTTCACCCCTTGGACTAGCGGGAGGGATACGCAGTATTTT. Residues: CASSFTPWTSGRDTQYF.

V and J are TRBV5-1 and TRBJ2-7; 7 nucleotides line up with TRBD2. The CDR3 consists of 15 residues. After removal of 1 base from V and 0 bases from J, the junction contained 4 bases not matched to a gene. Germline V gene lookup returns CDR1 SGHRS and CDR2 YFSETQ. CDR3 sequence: CASSLIAGPSYEQYF. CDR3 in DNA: TGCGCCAGCAGCTTGATAGCGGGCCCCTCCTACGAGCAGTACTTC.

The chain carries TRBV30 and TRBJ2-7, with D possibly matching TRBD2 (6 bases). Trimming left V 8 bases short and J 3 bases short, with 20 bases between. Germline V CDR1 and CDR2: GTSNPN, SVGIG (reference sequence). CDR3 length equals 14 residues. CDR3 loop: CAQSFERGNYEQYF. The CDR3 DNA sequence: TGTGCCCAATCTTTCGAGCGCGGGAACTACGAGCAGTACTTC.